Listed here are 13 T cell receptor beta chains from one sample, sequenced in a study of pediatric ulcerative colitis (dated by TCRdb to about 2019). The method behind the library was the immunoSEQ multiplex PCR assay. The clones in this table, taken by TCRdb from immuneACCESS, are in-frame only. Not every clone is retained; where verified, under half of the shortfall comes from an unresolved V gene, and the cause of the rest is unknown. In this sample the table shows roughly 54,000 clones, around 87% of which occur a single time. Jointly, the top ten make up about 1.5% of the sample. Material for sequencing was blood. These TCRs come from a boy younger than 18 who was a control in a study of pediatric ulcerative colitis.

The chain links TRBV6-1 to TRBJ2-3, with 11 bases aligning to TRBD2. This CDR3 has 14 amino acids. V trimming: 6 bases; J trimming: 5 bases; junction bases outside the gene matches: 4. From germline, CDR1 is MNHNS and CDR2 SASEGT. The CDR3 DNA follows: TGTGCCAGCAGAGTAGCGGGAGGGCGAGATACGCAGTATTTT. Protein: CASRVAGGRDTQYF.

This clone was counted once. CDR3 sequence: CASSLGGRSEAFF. The CDR3 DNA is TGTGCCAGCAGCTTGGGGGGGCGCTCTGAAGCTTTCTTT. The chain uses TRBV7-9 and TRBJ1-1; perhaps TRBD1 as D (6 bases). With 3 bases removed from V and 6 bases from J, the gap between germline ends came to 11 bases. CDR1 is SEHNR, CDR2 FQNEAQ, per germline (reference sequence). This CDR3 contains 13 residues.

The chain uses TRBV4-1 and TRBJ2-1; 9 bases agree with TRBD2. The junction had 12 bases not matched to a gene; V was cut back by 2 bases and J by 7 bases. The CDR3 is made up of 17 amino acids. Germline V gene data show CDR1 as MGHRA and CDR2 as YSYEKL. The CDR3 sequence is CASSQYSGSKGYNEQFF. The CDR3 DNA reads as TGCGCCAGCAGCCAATATAGCGGGAGTAAGGGCTATAATGAGCAGTTCTTC.

The J gene is TRBJ2-1, the V gene TRBV6-5; D is undetermined. Germline V gene sequence: CDR1 MNHEY, CDR2 SVGAGI. The CDR3 is 12 amino acids. Trimming shortened V by 5 bases and J by 9 bases, and 11 bases separated the two germline ends. The chain's CDR3 is CASSPSTGEQFF. CDR3 bases: TGTGCCAGCAGTCCTTCCACTGGTGAGCAGTTCTTC.

The chain is built from TRBV27 and TRBJ1-1; no reliable D call. Germline V lookup: CDR1 MNHEY, CDR2 SMNVEV (reference sequence). Trimming left V 7 bases short and J 3 bases short, with 15 bases between. The CDR3 is 14 residues long. The CDR3 DNA reads as TGTGCCAGCATCATCTCAAGGAGGGACACTGAAGCTTTCTTT. Its translation is CASIISRRDTEAFF.

The V and J genes are TRBV6-1 and TRBJ2-1, with D tentatively TRBD2 (6 bases). The ends were cut back, 6 bases at V and 8 bases at J, with 17 bases in the middle. The germline V gene has CDR1 MNHNS and CDR2 SASEGT. The CDR3 is 14 amino acids. The CDR3 DNA sequence: TGTGCCAGCAGCCCCATGGGGGGTTTGCATGAGCAGTTCTTC. Translated: CASSPMGGLHEQFF.

A note on this clone: This specimen includes other DNA sequences encoding the same CDR3. V and J are TRBV6-1 and TRBJ2-7; 7 nucleotides align to TRBD1. The CDR3 contains 15 residues. Germline V gene lookup returns CDR1 MNHNS and CDR2 SASEGT. The J segment lost 2 bases and the V segment lost 5 bases, leaving 9 bases of the junction unmatched. Here the CDR3 DNA reads TGTGCCAGCAGTCAAGGGGGCTTAGGCGCCTACGAGCAGTACTTC. Encoded protein: CASSQGGLGAYEQYF.

This chain joins TRBV4-1 and TRBJ1-2, with unresolved D. Germline CDR1 MGHRA, CDR2 YSYEKL. This CDR3 is built from 19 residues. V lost 0 bases and J lost 0, with 20 bases in between. The CDR3 spells CASSQEFGSKDGTNYGYTF. In DNA form, the CDR3 reads TGCGCCAGCAGCCAAGAGTTTGGAAGTAAGGACGGGACTAACTATGGCTACACCTTC.

The genes are TRBV5-1 and TRBJ2-7, with 8 bases fitting TRBD2. Germline CDR1 is SGHRS and CDR2 is YFSETQ. The trim removed 4 bases at V and 2 bases at J, leaving 14 bases unmatched. The CDR3 totals 17 residues. CDR3 sequence: CASSPNFVFSGAYEQYF. CDR3 nucleotides: TGCGCCAGCAGCCCTAACTTCGTGTTTAGCGGGGCCTACGAGCAGTACTTC.

The V and J genes are TRBV15 and TRBJ2-7, with a weak D call TRBD1 (5 bases). This CDR3 contains 15 residues. CDR1 and CDR2 (germline): LNHNV, YYDKDF (reference sequence). V lost 1 base, J lost 6 bases, and 16 bases lay in between. CDR3 in amino acids: CATSRVGRESGEQYF. Written as DNA, the CDR3 is TGTGCCACCAGCAGAGTGGGCAGGGAATCCGGCGAGCAGTACTTC. Based on the CDR3 plus reference TRBV15 and TRBJ2-7, the full variable domain is DAMVIQNPRYQVTQFGKPVTLSCSQTLNHNVMYWYQQKSSQAPKLLFHYYDKDFNNEADTPDNFQSRRPNTSFCFLDIRSPGLGDTAMYLCATSRVGRESGEQYFGPGTRLTVT.

The chain carries TRBV4-3 and TRBJ2-7, with TRBD2 as a possible D gene (6 bases). Germline CDR1 LGHNA, CDR2 YSLEER. V lost 8 bases and J lost 1, with 12 bases in between. The CDR3 totals 13 residues. CDR3 nucleotide sequence: TGCGCCAGCGGCCCCGCGGGGTCCTACGAGCAGTACTTC. This translates into CASGPAGSYEQYF.

The gene calls are TRBV10-3 and TRBJ2-5, with 11 bases matching TRBD2. Germline V gene data show CDR1 as ENHRY and CDR2 as SYGVKD. This CDR3 is 16 amino acids long. J lost 5 bases, V lost 0 bases, and 5 bases had no gene match. This CDR3 reads CAISESKLAGVETQYF. CDR3 DNA: TGTGCCATCAGTGAGTCGAAACTAGCGGGAGTGGAGACCCAGTACTTC.

CDR3 DNA: TGTGCCAGCAGCACACAGGGGCAGAGCTCCTACGAGCAGTACTTC. This encodes CASSTQGQSSYEQYF. The genes are TRBV28 and TRBJ2-7, with TRBD1 matching 7 bases. With V trimmed by 6 bases and J by 0 bases, 8 bases remained unmatched. Germline loops: CDR1 MDHEN, CDR2 SYDVKM. The CDR3 contains 15 residues.